This T cell receptor (beta chain) comes out of a study of shared T cell receptors in the human thymus. The CDR3 has 17 residues. The germline gives CDR1 SGHNT, CDR2 YYREEE (reference sequence). Trimming pared 2 bases from V and 0 bases from J, leaving 14 bases between. Profiling relied on immunoSEQ multiplex PCR, and the TCRdb table lists in-frame clones only, not all of them. The table has hundreds of thousands of clones, around 93% seen once. The clonotype was recovered from a human donor. The sequenced material came from thymocytes. The rearrangement joins TRBV5-4 to TRBJ2-2; TRBD1 is a possible D gene (6 bases). CDR3 in DNA: TGTGCCAGCAGCTTCTCCGACACAGGGACGAACACCGGGGAGCTGTTTTTT. This codes for CASSFSDTGTNTGELFF.